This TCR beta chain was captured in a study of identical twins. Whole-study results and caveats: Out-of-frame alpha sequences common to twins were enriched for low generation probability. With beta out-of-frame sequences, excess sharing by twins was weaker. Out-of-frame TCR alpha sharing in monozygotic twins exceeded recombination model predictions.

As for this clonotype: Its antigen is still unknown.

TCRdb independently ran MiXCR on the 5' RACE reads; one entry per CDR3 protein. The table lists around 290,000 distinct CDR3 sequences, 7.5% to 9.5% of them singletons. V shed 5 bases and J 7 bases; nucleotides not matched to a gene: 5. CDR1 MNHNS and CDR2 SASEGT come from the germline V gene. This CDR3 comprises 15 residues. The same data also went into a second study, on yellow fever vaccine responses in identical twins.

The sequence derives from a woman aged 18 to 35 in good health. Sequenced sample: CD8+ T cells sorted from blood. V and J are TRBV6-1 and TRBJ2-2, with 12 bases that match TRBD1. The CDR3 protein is CASSTGQGAVGELFF. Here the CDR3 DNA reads TGTGCCAGCAGTACGGGACAGGGGGCAGTCGGGGAGCTGTTTTTT.